This TCR beta chain was captured by sequencing in a study of T cell responses to AZD1222 COVID-19 vaccine. Study-level findings and limits: Females outnumbered males among donors, who were mostly white British; clonal diversity was possibly underestimated. When two AZD1222 doses had been given, Spike-specific TCR breadth and depth rose.

The CDR3 totals 11 residues. Germline-derived CDR1 and CDR2 are KGHDR and SFDVKD. V was shortened by 6 bases and J by 3 bases, with 2 bases between the two germline ends. Assay used: immunoSEQ multiplex PCR; TCRdb lists only in-frame clones, some missing. Among 89,000 or so clones listed, 80% to 90% were seen once. As for this clone: Its antigen is not known. Other DNA variants within this sample encode the same CDR3.

The sequence was obtained from an adult in good health. The sample here was peripheral blood, taken on day 0 of AZD1222 vaccination. The chain employs TRBV24-1 and TRBJ1-3, with D unresolved. The CDR3 DNA reads as TGTGCCACCAGTCTTGGAAACACCATATATTTT. This codes for CATSLGNTIYF.